The clone carrying this T cell receptor (beta chain) has a count of ten or more. Its target is unknown. This sample's TCRbeta library carried unique molecular identifier barcodes. In TCRdb, the PCR reads were re-called with MiXCR into one record per CDR3 protein. The repertoire consists of fewer than 750,000 distinct CDR3 sequences, with under 30% occurring once and the leading ten covering roughly an eighth. The data are from a study of T-cell reconstitution after alpha-beta-depleted transplantation in children. Trimming pared 3 bases from V and 5 bases from J, leaving 17 bases between. Germline-derived CDR1 and CDR2 are SGDLS and YYNGEE. This CDR3 is built from 16 residues. Regarding the study as a whole: Alpha-beta T cells about two months after transplant reportedly derived from several hundred expanded graft clones. Several patients had high TCRbeta diversity at day 60; it came from surviving recipient T cells and thymic progenitors. The main origin of T-cell counts and diversity one year after transplant was newly produced T cells.

The chain joins TRBV9 to TRBJ2-2; the D gene could be TRBD1 or TRBD2 (6 bases each). The sequence derives from a boy under two years old who had a stem cell transplant for acute myeloid leukemia, so the T cells may come from the graft donor. The source was PBMCs, mostly from graft donor cells, collected 360 days after TCRalphabeta/CD19-depleted stem cell transplant. The CDR3 sequence is CASSERGEVGTGELFF. The CDR3 region has the DNA TGTGCCAGCAGCGAGAGGGGGGAGGTCGGGACCGGGGAGCTGTTTTTT.